This TCR beta chain was sequenced in a study of T cell repertoires in cytomegalovirus infection. Whole-study context: Public TCR beta signature analysis indicated the presence of both CMV infection and matching HLA type.

TCRdb fed the reads into MiXCR, producing one record per CDR3 protein. Here the sample spans about 900,000 distinct CDR3 sequences, approximately 30% being singletons. This clonotype was seen more than once but under ten times. Its antigen is unidentified. The V gene end was trimmed by 6 bases and the J gene end by 2 bases; junction bases not matched to a gene: 9. The CDR3 length is 15 residues. Germline V gives CDR1 MNHEY, CDR2 SVGEGT. The chain joins TRBV6-2 or TRBV6-3 to TRBJ2-7; 8 bases fit TRBD1. This clonotype was obtained from a human donor in good health (CMV status not recorded). Some clones in this sample may be carry-over from other donors' samples. The specimen was cultured CD8+ T cells from PBMCs, collected from culture after CMV antigen stimulation. The CDR3 spells CASSPDRGPTYEQYV. CDR3 sequence (DNA): TGTGCCAGCAGCCCCGACAGGGGTCCTACCTACGAGCAGTACGTC.